This T cell receptor (beta chain) was sequenced during a study of cytomegalovirus exposure and HLA in healthy donors. The primer mix had 60 Vbeta and 13 Jbeta primers. Data came from immunoSEQ multiplex PCR; TCRdb stores just in-frame clones and leaves some out. The repertoire holds 160,000 or so clones, around 79% seen once, with 5% to 8% in the top ten. The CDR3 is 16 amino acids. CDR1 is MNHEY and CDR2 is SVGAGI in the germline V gene. Trimming at V came to 4 bases and at J to 6 bases, leaving 10 bases not matched to a gene. The source of this sequence is a man in his forties in good health and CMV-seropositive. The rearrangement links TRBV6-5 to TRBJ2-1; 9 nucleotides agree with TRBD2. The sequenced sample consisted of PBMCs. The CDR3 region is CASSSRAGGPTNEQFF. Here the CDR3 DNA reads TGTGCCAGCAGTTCCCGTGCGGGAGGGCCGACCAATGAGCAGTTCTTC.